The 3 T cell receptor beta chains in this list originate from one sample, sequenced in a study of early T cells in non-severe SARS-CoV-2 infection. A single record per CDR3 protein comes from TCRdb applying MiXCR to the 5' RACE reads. The sample shows approximately 70,000 distinct CDR3 sequences, 9% to 10% of them seen only once. The specimen was whole blood, collected at baseline. All receptors derive from an adult who was a healthcare worker with PCR-confirmed SARS-CoV-2 infection or an uninfected control (not recorded which).

This clonotype appeared a single time. The chain employs TRBV3-1 and TRBJ2-7; D remains ambiguous. Trimming shortened V by 1 base and J by 6 bases, and 13 bases separated the two germline ends. The CDR3 runs 14 residues. Germline V CDR1 and CDR2: LGHDT, YNNKEL (reference sequence). CDR3 residues: CASSQVKGFSEQYF. Written as DNA, the CDR3 is TGTGCCAGCAGCCAAGTGAAGGGTTTTTCCGAGCAGTACTTC.

The chain is built from TRBV6-6 and TRBJ2-1, with TRBD1 identical over 8 bases. There are 15 residues in the CDR3. Germline loops: CDR1 MNHNY, CDR2 SVGAGI (reference sequence). After removal of 2 bases from V and 5 bases from J, the junction contained 5 bases not matched to a gene. The CDR3 bases are TGTGCCAGCAGTTACAGGACAGGGATGAACAATGAGCAGTTCTTC. It encodes CASSYRTGMNNEQFF.

The gene calls are TRBV20-1 and TRBJ1-5; unclear D gene. CDR1 and CDR2 (germline): DFQATT, SNEGSKA (reference sequence). Trimming stripped 7 bases from V and 4 bases from J, with 14 bases between. CDR3 size: 13 residues. CDR3 DNA sequence: TGCAGTGAAAGTTGGGTAGCAAATCAGCCCCAGCATTTT. It specifies CSESWVANQPQHF.